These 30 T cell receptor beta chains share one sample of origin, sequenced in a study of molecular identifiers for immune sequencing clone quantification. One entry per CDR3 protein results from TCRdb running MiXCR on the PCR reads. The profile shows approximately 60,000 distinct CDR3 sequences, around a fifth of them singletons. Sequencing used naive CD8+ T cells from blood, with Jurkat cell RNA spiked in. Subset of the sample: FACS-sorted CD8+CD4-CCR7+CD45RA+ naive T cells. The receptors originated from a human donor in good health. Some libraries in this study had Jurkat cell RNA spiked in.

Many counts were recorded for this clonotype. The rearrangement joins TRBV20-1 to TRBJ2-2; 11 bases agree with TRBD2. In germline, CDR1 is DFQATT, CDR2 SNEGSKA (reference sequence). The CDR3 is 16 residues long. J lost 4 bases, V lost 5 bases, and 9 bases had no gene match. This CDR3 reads CSAYDLAGGGTGELFF. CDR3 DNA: TGCAGTGCTTACGACTTAGCGGGAGGGGGCACCGGGGAGCTGTTTTTT.

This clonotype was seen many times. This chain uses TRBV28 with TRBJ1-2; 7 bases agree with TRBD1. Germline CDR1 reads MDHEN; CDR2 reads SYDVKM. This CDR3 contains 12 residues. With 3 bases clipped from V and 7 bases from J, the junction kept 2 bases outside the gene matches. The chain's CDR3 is CASSFGQAGYTF. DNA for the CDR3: TGTGCCAGCAGTTTTGGACAGGCTGGCTACACCTTC.

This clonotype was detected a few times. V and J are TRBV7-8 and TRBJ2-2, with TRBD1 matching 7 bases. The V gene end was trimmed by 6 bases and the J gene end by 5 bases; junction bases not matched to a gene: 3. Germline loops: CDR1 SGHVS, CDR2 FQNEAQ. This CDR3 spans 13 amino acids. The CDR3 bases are TGTGCCAGCAGTGACAGGGAGACCGGGGAGCTGTTTTTT. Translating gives CASSDRETGELFF.

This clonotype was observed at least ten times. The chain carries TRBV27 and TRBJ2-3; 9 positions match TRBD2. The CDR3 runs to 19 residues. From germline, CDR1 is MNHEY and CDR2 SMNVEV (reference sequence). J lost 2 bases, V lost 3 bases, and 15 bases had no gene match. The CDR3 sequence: CASSFQRGASGTATDTQYF. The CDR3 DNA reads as TGTGCCAGCAGTTTTCAGAGAGGAGCTAGCGGGACCGCCACAGATACGCAGTATTTT.

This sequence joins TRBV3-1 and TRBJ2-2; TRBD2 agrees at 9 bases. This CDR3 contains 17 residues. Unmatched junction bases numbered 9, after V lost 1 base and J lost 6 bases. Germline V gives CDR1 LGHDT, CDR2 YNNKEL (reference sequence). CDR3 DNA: TGTGCCAGCAGCCAAGGTTTAGCGGGAGAAGACGCCGGGGAGCTGTTTTTT. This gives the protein CASSQGLAGEDAGELFF.

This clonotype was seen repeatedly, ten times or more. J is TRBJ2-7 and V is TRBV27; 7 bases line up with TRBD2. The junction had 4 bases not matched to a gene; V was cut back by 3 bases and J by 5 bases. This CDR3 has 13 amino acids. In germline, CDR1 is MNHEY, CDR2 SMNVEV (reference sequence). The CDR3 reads CASSFSAGDEQYF. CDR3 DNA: TGTGCCAGCAGTTTTTCCGCGGGGGACGAGCAGTACTTC.

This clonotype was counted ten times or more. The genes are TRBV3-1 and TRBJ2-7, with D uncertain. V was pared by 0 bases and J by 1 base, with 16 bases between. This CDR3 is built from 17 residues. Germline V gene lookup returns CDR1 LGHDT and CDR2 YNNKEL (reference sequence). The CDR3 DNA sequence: TGTGCCAGCAGCCAAGATACCGCCGAAGTCGCGTCCTACGAGCAGTACTTC. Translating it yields CASSQDTAEVASYEQYF.

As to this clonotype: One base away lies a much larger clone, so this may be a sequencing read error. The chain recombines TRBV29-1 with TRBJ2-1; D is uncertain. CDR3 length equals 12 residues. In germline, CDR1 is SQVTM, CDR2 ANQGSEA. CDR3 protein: CSVVPTYQEQSF. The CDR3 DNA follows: TGCAGCGTTGTACCCACCTATCAGGAGCAGTCCTTC.

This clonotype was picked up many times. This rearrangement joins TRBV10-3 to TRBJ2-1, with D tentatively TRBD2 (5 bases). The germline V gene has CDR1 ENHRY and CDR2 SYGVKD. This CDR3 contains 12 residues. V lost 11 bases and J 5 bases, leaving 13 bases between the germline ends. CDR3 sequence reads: CAGGPSDNEQFF. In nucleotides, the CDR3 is TGTGCCGGAGGACCCAGCGACAATGAGCAGTTCTTC.

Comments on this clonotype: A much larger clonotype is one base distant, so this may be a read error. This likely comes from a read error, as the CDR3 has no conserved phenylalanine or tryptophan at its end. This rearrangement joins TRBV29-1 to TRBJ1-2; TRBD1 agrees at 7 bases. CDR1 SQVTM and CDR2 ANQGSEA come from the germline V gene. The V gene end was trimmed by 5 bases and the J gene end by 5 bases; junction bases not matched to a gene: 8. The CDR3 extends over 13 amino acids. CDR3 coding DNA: TGCAGCGTTCACTCAATACAGGGGTATGGCTACACCCTC. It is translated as CSVHSIQGYGYTL.

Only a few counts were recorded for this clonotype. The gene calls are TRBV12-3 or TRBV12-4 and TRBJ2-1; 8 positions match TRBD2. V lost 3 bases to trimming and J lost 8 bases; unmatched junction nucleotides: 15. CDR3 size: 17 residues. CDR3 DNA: TGTGCCAGCAGTTTTATGGGTGCGGGAGGAAGCAGCTATGAGCAGTTCTTC. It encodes CASSFMGAGGSSYEQFF.

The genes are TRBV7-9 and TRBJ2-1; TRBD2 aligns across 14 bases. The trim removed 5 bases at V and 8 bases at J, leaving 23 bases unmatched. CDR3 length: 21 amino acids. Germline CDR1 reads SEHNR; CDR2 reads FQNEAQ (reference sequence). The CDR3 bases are TGTGCCAGCAGCCGTCGGGATCGTGTGGGACTAGCGGGAGAACCCCCGTATGAGCAGTTCTTC. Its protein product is CASSRRDRVGLAGEPPYEQFF.

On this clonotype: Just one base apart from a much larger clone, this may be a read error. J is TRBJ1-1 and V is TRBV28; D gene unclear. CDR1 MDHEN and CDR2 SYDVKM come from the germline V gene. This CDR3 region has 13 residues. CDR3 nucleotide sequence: TGTGCCAGCTGTTTCTTGGCGTACACTGAAGCTTTCTTT. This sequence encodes CASCFLAYTEAFF.

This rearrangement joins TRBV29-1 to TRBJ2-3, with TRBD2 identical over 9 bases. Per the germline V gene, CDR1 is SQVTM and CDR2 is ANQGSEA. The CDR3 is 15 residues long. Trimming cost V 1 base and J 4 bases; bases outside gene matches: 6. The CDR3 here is CSVEGAGGESDTQYF. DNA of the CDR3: TGCAGCGTTGAAGGAGCGGGAGGAGAGTCAGATACGCAGTATTTT.

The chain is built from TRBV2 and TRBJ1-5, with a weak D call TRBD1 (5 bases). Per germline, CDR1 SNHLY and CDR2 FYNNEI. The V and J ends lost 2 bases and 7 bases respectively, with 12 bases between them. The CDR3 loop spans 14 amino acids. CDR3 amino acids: CASSEYGTAQPQHF. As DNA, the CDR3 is TGTGCCAGCAGTGAATACGGGACGGCACAGCCCCAGCATTTT. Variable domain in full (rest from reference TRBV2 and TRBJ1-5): EPEVTQTPSHQVTQMGQEVILRCVPISNHLYFYWYRQILGQKVEFLVSFYNNEISEKSEIFDDQFSVERPDGSNFTLKIRSTKLEDSAMYFCASSEYGTAQPQHFGDGTRLSIL.

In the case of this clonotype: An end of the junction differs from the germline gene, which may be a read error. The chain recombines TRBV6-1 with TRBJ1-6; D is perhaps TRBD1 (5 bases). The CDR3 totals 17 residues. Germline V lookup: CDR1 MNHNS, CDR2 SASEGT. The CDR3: CASSDGGTGRSNSPLHF. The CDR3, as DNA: TGCGCCAGCAGTGACGGCGGTACAGGCAGATCTAATTCACCCCTCCACTTT.

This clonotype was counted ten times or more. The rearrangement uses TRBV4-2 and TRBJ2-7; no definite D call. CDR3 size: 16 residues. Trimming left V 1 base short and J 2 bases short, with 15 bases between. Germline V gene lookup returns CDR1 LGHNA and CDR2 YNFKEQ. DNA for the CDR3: TGTGCCAGCAGCCAAGCGGCCTATCCCTTAACCTACGAGCAGTACTTC. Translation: CASSQAAYPLTYEQYF.

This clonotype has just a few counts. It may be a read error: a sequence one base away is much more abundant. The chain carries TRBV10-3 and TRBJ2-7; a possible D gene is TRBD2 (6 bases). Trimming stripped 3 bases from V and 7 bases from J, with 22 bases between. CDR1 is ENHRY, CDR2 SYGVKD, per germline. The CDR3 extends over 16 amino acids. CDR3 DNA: TGTGCCATCAGTGAACCCGGGACTGGCGGGTTGCTAGAGCAGTACTTC. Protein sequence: CAISEPGTGGLLEQYF.

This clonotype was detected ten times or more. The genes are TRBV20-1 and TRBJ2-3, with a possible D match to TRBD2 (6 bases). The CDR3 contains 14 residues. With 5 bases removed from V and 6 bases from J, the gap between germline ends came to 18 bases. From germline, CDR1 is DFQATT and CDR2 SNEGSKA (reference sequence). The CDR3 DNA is TGCAGTGCTCCAAGGGGCGGGGAGACTGATACGCAGTATTTT. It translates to CSAPRGGETDTQYF.

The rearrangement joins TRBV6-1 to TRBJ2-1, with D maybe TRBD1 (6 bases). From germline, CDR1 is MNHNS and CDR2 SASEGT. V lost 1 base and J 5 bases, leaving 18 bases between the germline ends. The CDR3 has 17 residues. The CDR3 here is CASSEDWRQGPNNEQFF. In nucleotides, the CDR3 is TGTGCCAGCAGTGAAGACTGGCGGCAGGGGCCCAACAATGAGCAGTTCTTC.

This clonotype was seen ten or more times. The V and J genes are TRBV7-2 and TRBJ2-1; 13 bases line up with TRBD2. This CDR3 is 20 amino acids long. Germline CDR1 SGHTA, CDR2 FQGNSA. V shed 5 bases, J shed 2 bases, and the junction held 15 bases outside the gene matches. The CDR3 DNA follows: TGTGCCAGCAGCACATCCGGGACTAGCGGGAAGGCCAGCCCCTACAATGAGCAGTTCTTC. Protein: CASSTSGTSGKASPYNEQFF.

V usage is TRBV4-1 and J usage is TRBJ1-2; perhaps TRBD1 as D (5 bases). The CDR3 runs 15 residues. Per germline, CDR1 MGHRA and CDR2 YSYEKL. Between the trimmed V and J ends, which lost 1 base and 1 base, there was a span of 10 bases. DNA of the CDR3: TGCGCCAGCAGCCAAGGACAGTTTAATAACTATGGCTACACCTTC. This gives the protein CASSQGQFNNYGYTF.

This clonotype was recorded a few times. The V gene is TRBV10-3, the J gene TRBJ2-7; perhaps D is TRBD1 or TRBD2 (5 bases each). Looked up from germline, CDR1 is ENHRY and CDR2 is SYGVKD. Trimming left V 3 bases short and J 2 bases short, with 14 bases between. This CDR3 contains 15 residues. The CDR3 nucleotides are TGTGCCATCAGTGAACCGGGGACGGCACCCTACGAGCAGTACTTC. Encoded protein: CAISEPGTAPYEQYF.

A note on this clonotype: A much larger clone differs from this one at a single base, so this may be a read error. The CDR3 DNA reads as TGTGCCACCAGTGATTTGAGCAGGGAGCTCTCTGAGCAGTTCTTC. It specifies CATSDLSRELSEQFF. The chain is built from TRBV24-1 and TRBJ2-1, with D perhaps matching TRBD1 or TRBD2 (5 bases each). Trimming left V 0 bases short and J 9 bases short, with 14 bases between. This CDR3 is 15 amino acids long. Germline V gives CDR1 KGHDR, CDR2 SFDVKD.

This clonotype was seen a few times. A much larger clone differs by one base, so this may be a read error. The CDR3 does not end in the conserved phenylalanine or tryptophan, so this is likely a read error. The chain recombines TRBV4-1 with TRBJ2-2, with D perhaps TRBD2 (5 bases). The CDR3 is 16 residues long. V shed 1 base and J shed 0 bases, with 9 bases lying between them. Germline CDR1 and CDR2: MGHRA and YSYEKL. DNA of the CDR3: TGCGCCAGCAGCCAAGTCCTAGCCTCGAACACCGGGGAGCTGTTTCTT. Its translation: CASSQVLASNTGELFL.

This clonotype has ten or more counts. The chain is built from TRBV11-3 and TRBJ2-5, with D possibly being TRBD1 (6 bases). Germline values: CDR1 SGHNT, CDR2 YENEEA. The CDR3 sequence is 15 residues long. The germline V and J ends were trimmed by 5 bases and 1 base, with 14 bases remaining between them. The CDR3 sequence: CASSIRQEIQETQYF. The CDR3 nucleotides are TGTGCCAGCAGCATACGACAGGAGATCCAAGAGACCCAGTACTTC.

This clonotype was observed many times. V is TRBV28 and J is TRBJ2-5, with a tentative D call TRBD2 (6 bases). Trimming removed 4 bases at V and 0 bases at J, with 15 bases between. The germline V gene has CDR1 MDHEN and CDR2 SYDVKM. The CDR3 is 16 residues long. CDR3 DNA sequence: TGTGCCAGCAGTTCCCCCCCCAGCGGGCACCAAGAGACCCAGTACTTC. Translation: CASSSPPSGHQETQYF.

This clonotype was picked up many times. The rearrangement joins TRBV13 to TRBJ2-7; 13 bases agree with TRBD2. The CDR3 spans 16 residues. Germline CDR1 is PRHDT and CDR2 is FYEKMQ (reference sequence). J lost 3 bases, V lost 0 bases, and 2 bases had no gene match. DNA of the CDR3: TGTGCCAGCAGCTTAGGGGGGACTAGCGGGATCTACGAGCAGTACTTC. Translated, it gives CASSLGGTSGIYEQYF.

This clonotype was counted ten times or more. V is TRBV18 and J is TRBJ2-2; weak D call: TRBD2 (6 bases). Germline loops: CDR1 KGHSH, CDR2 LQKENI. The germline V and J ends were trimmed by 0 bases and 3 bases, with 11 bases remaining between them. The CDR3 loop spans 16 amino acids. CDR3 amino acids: CASSPPGRRDTGELFF. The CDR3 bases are TGTGCCAGCTCACCACCGGGGAGGCGGGACACCGGGGAGCTGTTTTTT. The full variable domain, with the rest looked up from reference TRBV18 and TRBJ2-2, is NAGVMQNPRHLVRRRGQEARLRCSPMKGHSHVYWYRQLPEEGLKFMVYLQKENIIDESGMPKERFSAEFPKEGPSILRIQQVVRGDSAAYFCASSPPGRRDTGELFFGEGSRLTVL.

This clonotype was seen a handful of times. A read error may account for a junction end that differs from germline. CDR3 DNA: TGTGACAGCAGCTTCTCTTCACCTAGCGCCGATGAGCAGTTCTTC. Translated: CDSSFSSPSADEQFF. The rearrangement links TRBV7-9 to TRBJ2-1, with D possibly being TRBD2 (6 bases). The CDR3 extends over 15 amino acids. CDR1 is SEHNR, CDR2 FQNEAQ, per germline (reference sequence).